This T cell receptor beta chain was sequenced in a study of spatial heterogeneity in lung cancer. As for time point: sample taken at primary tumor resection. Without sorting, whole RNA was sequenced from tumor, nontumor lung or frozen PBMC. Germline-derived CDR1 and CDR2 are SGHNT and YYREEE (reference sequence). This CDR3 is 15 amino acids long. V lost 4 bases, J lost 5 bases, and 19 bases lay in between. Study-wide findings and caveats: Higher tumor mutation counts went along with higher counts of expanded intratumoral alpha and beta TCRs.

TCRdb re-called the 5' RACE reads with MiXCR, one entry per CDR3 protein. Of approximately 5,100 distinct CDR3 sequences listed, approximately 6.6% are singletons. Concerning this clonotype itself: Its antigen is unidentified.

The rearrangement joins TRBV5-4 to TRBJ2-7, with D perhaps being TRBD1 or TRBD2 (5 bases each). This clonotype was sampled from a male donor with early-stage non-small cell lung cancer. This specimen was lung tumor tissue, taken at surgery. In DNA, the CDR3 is TGTGCCAGCAGCCCAGGGACGGACCTACCGAACGAGCAGTACTTC. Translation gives CASSPGTDLPNEQYF.